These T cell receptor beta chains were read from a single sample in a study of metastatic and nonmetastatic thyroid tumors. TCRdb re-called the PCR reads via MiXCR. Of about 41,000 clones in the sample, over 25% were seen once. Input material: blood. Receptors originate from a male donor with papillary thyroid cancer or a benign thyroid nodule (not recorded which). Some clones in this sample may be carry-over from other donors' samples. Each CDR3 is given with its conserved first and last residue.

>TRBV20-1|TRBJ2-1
CSARTGTSGISYNEQFF
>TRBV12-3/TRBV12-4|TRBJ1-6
CASRLGQGPNSPLHF
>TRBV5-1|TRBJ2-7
CASSIQGNYEQYF
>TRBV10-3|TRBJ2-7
CAISEASYVCYEQYF
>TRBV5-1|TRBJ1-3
CASGLLSAGNTIYF
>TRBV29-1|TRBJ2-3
CSVEREQSDTQYF
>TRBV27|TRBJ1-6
CASSPPGGGSPLHF
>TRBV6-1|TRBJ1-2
CASSDGDSALGYTF
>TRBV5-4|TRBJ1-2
CASSPGHFNYGYTF
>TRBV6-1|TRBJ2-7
CASSEDRVYEQYF
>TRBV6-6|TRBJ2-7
CASSYGTGYYEQYF
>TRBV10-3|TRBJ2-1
CAIRELVLGNEQFF
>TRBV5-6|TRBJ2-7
CACSGGLAGVHDQYF
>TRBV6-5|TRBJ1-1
CASSPRGVGRFHTEAFF
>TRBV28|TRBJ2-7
CASSSGTGADYEQYF
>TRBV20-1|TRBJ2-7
CSELNPGQVLFEQYF
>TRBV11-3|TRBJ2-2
CASSLDGRTNTGELFF
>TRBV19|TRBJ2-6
CASSSRFSGANVLTF
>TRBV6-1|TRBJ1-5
CASTPRYGNQPRHF
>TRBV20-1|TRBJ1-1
CSGRRVNTEAFF
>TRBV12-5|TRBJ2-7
CASGFGGAYEQYF
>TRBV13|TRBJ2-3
CARSAPGLAGPLGTDTQYF
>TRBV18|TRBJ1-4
CASSPRTGQGGKLFF
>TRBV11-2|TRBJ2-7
CASSVSGGLAGYYEQYF
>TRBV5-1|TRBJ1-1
CASSITGTGDAFF
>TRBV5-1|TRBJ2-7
CASSPPLARGEQYF
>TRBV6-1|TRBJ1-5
CASTSQSGFRACQPQHF
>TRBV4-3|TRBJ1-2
CASSQRIQGEYGYTF
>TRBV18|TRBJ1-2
CASSPRAQGQGDYGYTF
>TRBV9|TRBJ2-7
CASSSTAVLQYEQYF
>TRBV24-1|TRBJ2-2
CATSDLRDTGELFF
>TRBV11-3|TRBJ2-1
CASTRLNEQFF
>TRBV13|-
CASSFVGSENEQYF
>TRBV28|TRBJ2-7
CASSSTASYEQYF
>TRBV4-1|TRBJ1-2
CASSQVPGQGYGYTF
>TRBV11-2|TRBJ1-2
CASSETTGAYGYTF
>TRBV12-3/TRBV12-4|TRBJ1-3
CASRPGTGEFNTIYF
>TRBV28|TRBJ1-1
CASLGGYTEAFF
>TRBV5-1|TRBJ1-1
CASGLRTGSTEAFF
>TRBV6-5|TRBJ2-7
CASSHLTGRILSTYEQYF
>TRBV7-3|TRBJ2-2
CASSSSGTGELFF
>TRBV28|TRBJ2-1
CASSIFSSYNEQFF
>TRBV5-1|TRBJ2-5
CASSSGQGETQYF
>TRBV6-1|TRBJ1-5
CASSLRKVDQPQHF
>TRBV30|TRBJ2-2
CAWGTGELFF
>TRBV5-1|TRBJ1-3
CASSSQGDTGNTIYF
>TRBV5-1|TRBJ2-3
CASSLEVEAQYF
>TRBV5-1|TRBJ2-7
CASSSGATSYEQYF
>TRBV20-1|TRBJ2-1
CSARGTLGLWIGNEQFF
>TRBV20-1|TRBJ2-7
CSAGDRGVYEQYF
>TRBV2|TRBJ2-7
CASSSPYEQYF
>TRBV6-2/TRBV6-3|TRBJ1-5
CASRLTGSGNQPQHF
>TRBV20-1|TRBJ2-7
CSAEGFTYEQYF
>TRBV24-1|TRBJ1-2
CATRPRGDSYGYTF